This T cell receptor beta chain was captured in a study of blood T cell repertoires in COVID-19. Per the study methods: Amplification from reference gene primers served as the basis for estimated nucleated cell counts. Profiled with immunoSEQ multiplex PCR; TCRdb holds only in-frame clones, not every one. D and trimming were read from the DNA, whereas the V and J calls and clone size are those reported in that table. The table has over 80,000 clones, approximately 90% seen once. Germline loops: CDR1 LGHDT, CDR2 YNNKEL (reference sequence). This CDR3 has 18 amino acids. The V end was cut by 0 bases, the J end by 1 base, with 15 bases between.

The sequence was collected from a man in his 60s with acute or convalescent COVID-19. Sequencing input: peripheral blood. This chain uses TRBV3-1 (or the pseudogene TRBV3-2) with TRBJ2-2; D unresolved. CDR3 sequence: CASSQENPGGRNTGELFF. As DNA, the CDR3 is TGTGCCAGCAGCCAAGAAAATCCCGGCGGCCGGAACACCGGGGAGCTGTTTTTT.